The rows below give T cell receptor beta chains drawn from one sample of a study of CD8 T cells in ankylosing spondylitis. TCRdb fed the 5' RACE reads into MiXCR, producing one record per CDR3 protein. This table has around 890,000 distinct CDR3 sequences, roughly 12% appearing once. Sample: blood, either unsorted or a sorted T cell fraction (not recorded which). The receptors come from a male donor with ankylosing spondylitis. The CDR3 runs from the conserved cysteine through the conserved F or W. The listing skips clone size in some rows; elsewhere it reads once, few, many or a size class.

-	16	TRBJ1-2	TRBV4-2	CASSHTWTGGHGGYTF
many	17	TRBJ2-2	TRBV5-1	CASSFPQGVLDTGELFF
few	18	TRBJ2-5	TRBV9	CASSVGVTSGGGGETQYF
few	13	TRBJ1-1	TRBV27	CASSFLGGIEAFF
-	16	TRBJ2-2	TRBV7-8	CASSRRMAWNTGELFF
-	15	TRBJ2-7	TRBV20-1	CSASGFGRDLDEQYF
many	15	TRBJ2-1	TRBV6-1	CASLGLGQEYNEQFF
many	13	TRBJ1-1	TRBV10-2	CASSAPGATEAFF
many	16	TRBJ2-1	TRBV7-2	CASSPVGQSSYNEQFF
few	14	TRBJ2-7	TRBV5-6	CASSRDLGDFAQYF
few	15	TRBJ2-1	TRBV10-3	CAISEWGESYNEQFF
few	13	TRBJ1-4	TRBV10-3	CATSGASPEKLFF
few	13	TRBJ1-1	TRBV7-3	CASSASAGEWAFF
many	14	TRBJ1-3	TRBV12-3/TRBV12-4	CASSKDNERNTIYF
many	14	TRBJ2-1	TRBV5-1	CASSLMQGSNEQFF
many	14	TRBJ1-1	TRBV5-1	CASSLEGRGTEAFF
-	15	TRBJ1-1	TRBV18	CASSPQVGQGGEAFF
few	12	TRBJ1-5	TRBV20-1	CSVKDGNQPQHF
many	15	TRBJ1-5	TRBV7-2	CASSLNRGGNQPQHF
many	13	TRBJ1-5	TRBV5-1	CASSVSGNQPQHF